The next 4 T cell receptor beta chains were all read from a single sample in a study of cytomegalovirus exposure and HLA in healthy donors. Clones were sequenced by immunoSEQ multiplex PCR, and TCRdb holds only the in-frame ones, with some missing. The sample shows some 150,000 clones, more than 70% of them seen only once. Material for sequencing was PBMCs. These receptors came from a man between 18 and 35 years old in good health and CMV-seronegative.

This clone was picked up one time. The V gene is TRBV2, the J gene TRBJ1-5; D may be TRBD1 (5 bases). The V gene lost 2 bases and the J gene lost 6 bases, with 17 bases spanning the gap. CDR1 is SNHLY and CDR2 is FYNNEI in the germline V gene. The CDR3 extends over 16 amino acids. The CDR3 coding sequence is TGTGCCAGCAGTGAACGGACGACCGGGGGGTCTCAGCCCCAGCATTTT. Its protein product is CASSERTTGGSQPQHF.

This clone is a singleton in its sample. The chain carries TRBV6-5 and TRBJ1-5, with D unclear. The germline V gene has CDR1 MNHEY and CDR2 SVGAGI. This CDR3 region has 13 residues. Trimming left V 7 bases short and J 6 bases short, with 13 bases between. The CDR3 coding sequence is TGTGCCAGCACCAGTCGGGCGGGTCAGCCCCAGCATTTT. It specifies CASTSRAGQPQHF.

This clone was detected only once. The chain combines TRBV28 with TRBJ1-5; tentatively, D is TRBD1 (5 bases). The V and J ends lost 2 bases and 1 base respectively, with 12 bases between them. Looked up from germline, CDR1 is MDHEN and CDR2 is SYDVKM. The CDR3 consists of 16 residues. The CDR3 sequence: CASSLVGGSSNQPQHF. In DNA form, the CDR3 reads TGTGCCAGCAGTTTAGTCGGGGGGAGCAGCAATCAGCCCCAGCATTTT.

The CDR3 sequence: CASSQGQGWNYEQYV. As DNA, the CDR3 is TGTGCCAGCAGTCAAGGACAGGGGTGGAACTACGAGCAGTACGTC. V gene TRBV28 combines with J gene TRBJ2-7, with 9 bases matching TRBD1. In germline, CDR1 is MDHEN, CDR2 SYDVKM. V dropped 5 bases and J dropped 3; count of bases not matched to a gene: 8. This CDR3 spans 15 amino acids.